One and the same sample provided the 3 T cell receptor beta chains below, sequenced in a study of T cell changes during pregnancy in multiple sclerosis. Clones were read by immunoSEQ multiplex PCR, and TCRdb kept only the in-frame ones, dropping some. The sample lists around 100,000 clones; 80% to 95% were seen once. Material: peripheral blood, obtained after pregnancy. The receptor source for this set is a female donor with multiple sclerosis, enrolled in a pregnancy study.

The chain employs TRBV16 and TRBJ2-7; TRBD2 aligns across 12 bases. Germline V gene lookup returns CDR1 KGHSY and CDR2 FQNENV. This CDR3 is built from 16 residues. V shed 3 bases, J shed 0 bases, and the junction held 3 bases outside the gene matches. CDR3 DNA sequence: TGTGCCAGCAGCCAGCTGACTAGCGGGGGCTCCTACGAGCAGTACTTC. Translation gives CASSQLTSGGSYEQYF.

This chain joins TRBV2 and TRBJ1-2; D is unclear. This CDR3 is 12 amino acids long. V gave up 5 bases and J gave up 7 bases, with 11 bases separating them. The germline CDR1 and CDR2 sequences are SNHLY and FYNNEI. The CDR3 nucleotides read TGTGCCAGCAGTCTCCGACTAGCTGGCTACACCTTC. Amino acids: CASSLRLAGYTF.

This sequence joins TRBV13 and TRBJ1-1; D is ambiguous. Trimming took off 4 bases at V and 0 bases at J, with 12 bases between the two ends. The germline gives CDR1 PRHDT, CDR2 FYEKMQ (reference sequence). The CDR3 totals 15 residues. DNA for the CDR3: TGTGCCAGCAGCTCCCCCGGAGGTCTGAACACTGAAGCTTTCTTT. It encodes CASSSPGGLNTEAFF.